This is a list of T cell receptor beta chains from one sample in a study of PD-1 blockade in mismatch repair-deficient tumors. Here immunoSEQ multiplex PCR was the method, and the copy in TCRdb shows in-frame clones only, minus some. Of 12,000 to 15,000 clones in the sample, 80% to 90% are singletons; the top ten hold more than 1.5%. The sequenced sample was PBMCs, obtained around 15 weeks after starting pembrolizumab. The receptors were gathered from an adult with mismatch repair-deficient cancer. The CDR3 runs from the conserved cysteine through the conserved F or W. The D gene is left open where the match is weak. Not all rows give a size; the values are once, few, many and, for expanded clones, a class.

V	size	J	D	CDR3	DNA
TRBV15	-	TRBJ1-1	-	CATSRDPGSRTEAFF	TGTGCCACCAGCAGAGATCCGGGGTCGCGGACTGAAGCTTTCTTT
TRBV6-5	-	TRBJ1-2	TRBD1	CASSAGQGYGYTF	TGTGCCAGCAGTGCAGGACAGGGCTATGGCTACACCTTC
TRBV5-6	-	TRBJ2-2	-	CASSPNRGNTGELFF	TGTGCCAGCAGCCCTAACCGGGGTAACACCGGGGAGCTGTTTTTT
TRBV19	once	TRBJ1-5	TRBD1	CATHRDRSLYSNQPQHF	TGTGCCACTCACCGGGACAGGAGCCTCTATAGCAATCAGCCCCAGCATTTT
TRBV21-1	-	TRBJ2-1	-	CASSKYPLGAGVWNEQFF	TGTGCCAGCAGCAAATATCCCCTGGGTGCGGGAGTGTGGAATGAGCAGTTCTTC
TRBV10-3	-	TRBJ1-1	-	CAISEWEGRNTEAFF	TGTGCCATCAGTGAGTGGGAGGGAAGGAACACTGAAGCTTTCTTT
TRBV18	few	TRBJ2-7	-	CASSPMTRPPYEQYF	TGTGCCAGCTCACCAATGACAAGGCCACCCTACGAGCAGTACTTC
TRBV27	-	TRBJ1-2	-	CASGNLRIAGGYTF	TGTGCCAGCGGAAACCTTAGGATCGCGGGTGGCTACACCTTC
TRBV28	-	TRBJ2-1	TRBD2	CASRPTSGWNEQFF	TGTGCCAGTCGCCCCACTAGCGGGTGGAATGAGCAGTTCTTC
TRBV7-2	-	TRBJ1-2	TRBD1	CASSLSRQGGGYTF	TGTGCCAGCAGCTTATCTCGACAGGGGGGTGGCTACACCTTC
TRBV20-1	few	TRBJ2-7	-	CSAPHIDEQYF	TGCAGTGCTCCTCACATTGACGAGCAGTACTTC
TRBV30	-	TRBJ1-1	TRBD1	CAGNRGLNTEAFF	TGTGCCGGCAACAGGGGTCTGAACACTGAAGCTTTCTTT
TRBV14	-	TRBJ2-7	-	CASSQELFSYEQYF	TGTGCCAGCAGCCAAGAACTGTTCTCCTACGAGCAGTACTTC